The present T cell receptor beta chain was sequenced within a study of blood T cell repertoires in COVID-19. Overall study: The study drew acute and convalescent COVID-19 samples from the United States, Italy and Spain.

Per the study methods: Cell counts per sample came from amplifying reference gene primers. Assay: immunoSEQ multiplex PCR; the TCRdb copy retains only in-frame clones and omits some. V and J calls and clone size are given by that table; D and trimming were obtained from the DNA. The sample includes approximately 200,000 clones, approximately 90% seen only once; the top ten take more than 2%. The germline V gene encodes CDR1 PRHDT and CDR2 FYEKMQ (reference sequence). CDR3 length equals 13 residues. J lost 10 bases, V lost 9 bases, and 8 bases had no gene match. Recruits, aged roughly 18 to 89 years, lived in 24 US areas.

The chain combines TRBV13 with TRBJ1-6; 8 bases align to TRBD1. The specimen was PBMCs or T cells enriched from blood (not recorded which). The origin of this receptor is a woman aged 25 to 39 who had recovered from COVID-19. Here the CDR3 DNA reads TGTGCCAGTATGGACAGGGTGCGGTCACCCCTCCACTTT. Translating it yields CASMDRVRSPLHF.